The rows below give T cell receptor beta chains drawn from one sample of a study of identical twins. TCRdb reprocessed the 5' RACE reads with MiXCR, giving one entry per CDR3 protein. The sample lists approximately 600,000 distinct CDR3 sequences, 7.1% occurring once. These data were also filed under a second study, of yellow fever vaccine responses in identical twins.

Source material: PBMCs. These TCRs come from a woman younger than 35 in good health. The CDR3 runs from the conserved cysteine through the conserved F or W. D genes are given only for firm matches. Expanded clones are given a class, and other clones once, few, many or no size at all.

size | D | J | V | DNA | CDR3
many | TRBD1 | TRBJ1-1 | TRBV28 | TGTGCCAGCACCCCCACGGCAACCCTTCAGGGGGCTTGGACTGAAGCTTTCTTT | CASTPTATLQGAWTEAFF
NA | NA | TRBJ2-1 | TRBV20-1 | TGCAGTGCTCACATGACCAATGAGCAGTTCTTC | CSAHMTNEQFF
many | NA | TRBJ2-7 | TRBV4-1 | TGCGCCAGCAGCCAGGTAGGGCAGGGGAACTACGAGCAGTACTTC | CASSQVGQGNYEQYF
many | NA | TRBJ2-7 | TRBV10-3 | TGTGCCATCAGTGGGCGGGACTCCCTTGGGGAGCAGTACTTC | CAISGRDSLGEQYF
few | NA | TRBJ2-7 | TRBV6-5 | TGTGCCAGCAGCGCCGGGACCTCCCAGTACTTC | CASSAGTSQYF
NA | NA | TRBJ1-2 | TRBV12-3/TRBV12-4 | TGTGCCAGCAGCCCCGGACCCGACTATGGCTACACCTTC | CASSPGPDYGYTF
many | NA | TRBJ1-1 | TRBV6-5 | TGTGCCAGCAGTTACGACGGACAGCCGAACACTGAAGCTTTCTTT | CASSYDGQPNTEAFF
many | NA | TRBJ1-5 | TRBV20-1 | TGCAGTGCTAGTATGGGGGCCAGCATTAGCAATCAGCCCCAGCATTTT | CSASMGASISNQPQHF
many | NA | TRBJ2-2 | TRBV28 | TGTGCCAGCAGTTTTCGGGTTGGCGGGGAGCTGTTTTTT | CASSFRVGGELFF
few | TRBD2 | TRBJ2-3 | TRBV6-4 | TGTGCCAGCAGTCGACGAAATATAGCGGGGGCCCCAGCAGGAGGCACAGATACGCAGTATTTT | CASSRRNIAGAPAGGTDTQYF
few | NA | TRBJ1-3 | TRBV12-3/TRBV12-4 | TGTGCCAGCAGGCCCGGAGGGGGGTTAAGCCCCCCTGGAAACACCATATATTTT | CASRPGGGLSPPGNTIYF
few | NA | TRBJ1-2 | TRBV5-5 | TGTGCCAGCAGCTTGGCCCTTCGATCGGCCCTGATGGTTCCTGGCTACACCTTC | CASSLALRSALMVPGYTF